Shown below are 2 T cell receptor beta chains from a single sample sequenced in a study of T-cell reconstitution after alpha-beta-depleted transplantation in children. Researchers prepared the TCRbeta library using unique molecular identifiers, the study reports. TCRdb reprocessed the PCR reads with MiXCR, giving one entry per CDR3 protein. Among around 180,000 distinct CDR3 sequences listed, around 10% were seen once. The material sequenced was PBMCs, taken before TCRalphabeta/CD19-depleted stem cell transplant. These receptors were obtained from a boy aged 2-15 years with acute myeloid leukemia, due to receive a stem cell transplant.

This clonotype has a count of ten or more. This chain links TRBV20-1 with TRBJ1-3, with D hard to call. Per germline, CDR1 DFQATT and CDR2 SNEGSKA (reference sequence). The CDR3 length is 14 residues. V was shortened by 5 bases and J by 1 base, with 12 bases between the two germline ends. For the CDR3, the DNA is TGCAGTGCTTCGACTGGGAATTCTGGAAACACCATATATTTT. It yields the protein CSASTGNSGNTIYF.

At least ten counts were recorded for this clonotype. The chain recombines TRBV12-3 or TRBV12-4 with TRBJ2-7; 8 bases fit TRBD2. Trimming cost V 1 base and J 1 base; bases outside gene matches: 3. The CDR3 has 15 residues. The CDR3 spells CASSLVLAESYEQYF. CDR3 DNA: TGTGCCAGCAGTTTAGTACTAGCGGAGTCCTACGAGCAGTACTTC.